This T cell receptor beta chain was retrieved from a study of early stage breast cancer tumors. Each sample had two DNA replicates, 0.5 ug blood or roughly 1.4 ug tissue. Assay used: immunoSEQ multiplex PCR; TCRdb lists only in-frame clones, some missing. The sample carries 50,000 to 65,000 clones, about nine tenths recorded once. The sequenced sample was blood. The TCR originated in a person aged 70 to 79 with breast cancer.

The CDR3 is CASRPSGTYEQYF. The CDR3 DNA sequence: TGTGCCAGTAGACCCAGCGGTACCTACGAGCAGTACTTC. The chain links TRBV19 to TRBJ2-7, with D tentatively TRBD2 (5 bases). Deletions cut 6 bases from V and 2 bases from J, with 11 bases between. The germline CDR1 and CDR2 sequences are LNHDA and SQIVND (reference sequence). This CDR3 contains 13 residues.